This entry lists 32 T cell receptor beta chains sequenced from one sample in a study of beta chain features in type 1 diabetes. Sequenced material consisted of expressed TCRB transcripts (all of the isolated RNA was reverse transcribed). Some clones are missing from TCRdb's copy, which holds only in-frame ones; the method was immunoSEQ multiplex PCR. The sample has 600,000 to 650,000 clones, 15% seen once; the top ten hold 0.093%. Material for sequencing was naive CD4+ T cells from blood. These receptors were obtained from a man aged 18 to 35 in good health.

The V gene is TRBV7-9, the J gene TRBJ2-7, with no clear D. The V gene lost 2 bases and the J gene lost 3 bases, with 8 bases spanning the gap. The CDR3 is 13 residues long. From germline, CDR1 is SEHNR and CDR2 FQNEAQ (reference sequence). CDR3 DNA sequence: TGTGCCAGCAGCTTACAAACCTTCTACGAGCAGTACTTC. Translating gives CASSLQTFYEQYF.

This clone was recorded a few times. The chain carries TRBV19 and TRBJ1-2; 10 bases agree with TRBD1. Germline values: CDR1 LNHDA, CDR2 SQIVND (reference sequence). J gave up 4 bases and V 6 bases, and 11 bases lay outside the gene matches. The CDR3 runs 16 residues. The CDR3 sequence: CASSRTGGVKFYGYTF. The CDR3, as DNA: TGTGCCAGTAGCAGGACAGGGGGAGTTAAGTTCTATGGCTACACCTTC.

This sequence joins TRBV29-1 and TRBJ2-3; TRBD1 agrees at 11 bases. The J segment lost 4 bases and the V segment lost 4 bases, leaving 4 bases of the junction unmatched. This CDR3 is built from 14 residues. CDR1 and CDR2 (germline): SQVTM, ANQGSEA. The CDR3 nucleotides are TGCAGCGTTGCAGGACAGGGGGCCTCAGATACGCAGTATTTT. Translating it yields CSVAGQGASDTQYF.

This sequence joins TRBV4-3 and TRBJ2-4; TRBD1 is a possible D gene (5 bases). Trimming left V 4 bases short and J 6 bases short, with 16 bases between. CDR3 length: 15 amino acids. CDR1 is LGHNA, CDR2 YSLEER, per germline. The CDR3 is CASSPSGLGGNIQYF. CDR3 DNA: TGCGCCAGCAGCCCGTCAGGGTTGGGTGGAAACATTCAGTACTTC.

The chain recombines TRBV9 with TRBJ2-6; D is possibly TRBD1 (6 bases). The CDR3 extends over 16 amino acids. Germline V gives CDR1 SGDLS, CDR2 YYNGEE. V shed 6 bases and J shed 0 bases, with 13 bases lying between them. CDR3 coding DNA: TGTGCCAGCACCCGGGACATCCTCTCTGGGGCCAACGTCCTGACTTTC. Translated: CASTRDILSGANVLTF.

The J gene is TRBJ1-5, the V gene TRBV4-3; D is ambiguous. Germline V lookup: CDR1 LGHNA, CDR2 YSLEER. V shed 0 bases and J shed 1 base, with 7 bases lying between them. The CDR3 is 15 amino acids. In nucleotides, the CDR3 is TGCGCCAGCAGCCAAGATACTTGGAGCAATCAGCCCCAGCATTTT. Its protein product is CASSQDTWSNQPQHF.

This sequence joins TRBV7-2 and TRBJ2-1; 10 bases match TRBD1. The CDR3 spans 16 residues. Germline CDR1 SGHTA, CDR2 FQGNSA. Trimming took 5 bases from V and 6 from J; bases not matched to a gene: 10. CDR3 nucleotide sequence: TGTGCCAGCAGCATACCGACAGGGGGCGGTAGCAATGAGCAGTTCTTC. Translating it yields CASSIPTGGGSNEQFF.

The V gene is TRBV4-1, the J gene TRBJ2-1; the D is unclear. Germline CDR1 is MGHRA and CDR2 is YSYEKL. The CDR3 extends over 12 amino acids. V lost 3 bases and J lost 2, with 2 bases in between. Here the CDR3 DNA reads TGCGCCAGCAGCCAGGCCTACAATGAGCAGTTCTTC. Its protein is CASSQAYNEQFF.

V and J are TRBV4-3 and TRBJ2-7, with 8 positions matching TRBD1. Germline V CDR1 and CDR2: LGHNA, YSLEER. The CDR3 runs to 15 residues. The junction had 3 bases not matched to a gene; V was cut back by 0 bases and J by 2 bases. The CDR3 region has the DNA TGCGCCAGCAGCCAAGATACAGGGGGGACCTACGAGCAGTACTTC. Protein: CASSQDTGGTYEQYF.

This chain links TRBV7-8 with TRBJ2-4; D possibly corresponds to TRBD2 (5 bases). CDR3 size: 16 residues. Germline lookup yields CDR1 SGHVS and CDR2 FQNEAQ. The germline V and J ends were trimmed by 5 bases and 0 bases, with 14 bases remaining between them. The CDR3 DNA sequence: TGTGCCAGCAGCCTTCAGCGGTACCCAGCCAAAAACATTCAGTACTTC. Encoded protein: CASSLQRYPAKNIQYF.

The rearrangement joins TRBV5-6 to TRBJ2-5; TRBD1 agrees at 7 bases. This CDR3 is built from 13 residues. V dropped 1 base and J dropped 9; count of bases not matched to a gene: 6. Germline V CDR1 and CDR2: SGHDT, YYEEEE. The CDR3 DNA reads as TGTGCCAGCAGCTTGAGGGGGCCGGTGGCCCAGTACTTC. Residues: CASSLRGPVAQYF.

This clone was seen more than once but under ten times. At the DNA level, this CDR3 is encoded by other sequences in the same sample as well. The gene calls are TRBV2 and TRBJ1-5; D may be TRBD1 (6 bases). Germline CDR1 reads SNHLY; CDR2 reads FYNNEI. Trimming shortened V by 6 bases and J by 1 base, and 7 bases separated the two germline ends. CDR3 length: 13 amino acids. As DNA, the CDR3 is TGTGCCAGCAGCGGACAGAGCAATCAGCCCCAGCATTTT. This sequence encodes CASSGQSNQPQHF.

This clone occurred a few times. The gene calls are TRBV29-1 and TRBJ2-7; D possibly uses TRBD1 or TRBD2 (5 bases each). The length of the CDR3 is 11 residues. Between the trimmed V and J ends, which lost 7 bases and 2 bases, there was a span of 9 bases. The germline gives CDR1 SQVTM, CDR2 ANQGSEA. This CDR3 is CSARETYEQYF. CDR3 sequence (DNA): TGCAGCGCCAGGGAGACCTACGAGCAGTACTTC.

This clone was detected only a few times. The CDR3 DNA reads as TGTGCCAGCAGTTACTGGGATCTGACAGGGGGCCTCGAGCAGTACTTC. Its translation: CASSYWDLTGGLEQYF. The chain joins TRBV6-6 to TRBJ2-7, with 10 bases lining up with TRBD1. V gave up 1 base and J gave up 6 bases; unmatched junction bases: 9. The CDR3 consists of 16 residues. The germline V gene has CDR1 MNHNY and CDR2 SVGAGI (reference sequence).

The chain joins TRBV5-1 to TRBJ2-2; 10 bases agree with TRBD1. Germline trimming cut 4 bases from V and 3 bases from J; bases unmatched to any gene: 3. Germline assignment: CDR1 SGHRS and CDR2 YFSETQ. The CDR3 has 15 amino acids. In DNA, the CDR3 is TGCGCCAGCAGCCAGGACAGGGGGTACACCGGGGAGCTGTTTTTT. This codes for CASSQDRGYTGELFF.

This clone turned up a few times. This chain connects TRBV7-3 to TRBJ2-3, with unresolved D. Germline CDR1 SGHTA, CDR2 FQGTGA. The CDR3 length is 13 residues. The germline V and J ends were trimmed by 3 bases and 4 bases, with 8 bases remaining between them. The CDR3 reads CASSFAPPDTQYF. CDR3 nucleotides: TGTGCCAGCAGCTTTGCTCCGCCAGATACGCAGTATTTT.

This chain joins TRBV7-2 and TRBJ2-7, with D unresolved. Germline CDR1 and CDR2: SGHTA and FQGNSA. The germline V and J ends were trimmed by 1 base and 3 bases, with 10 bases remaining between them. CDR3 length equals 14 residues. DNA of the CDR3: TGTGCCAGCAGCTTAGTAGGGAAGAACTACGAGCAGTACTTC. This gives the protein CASSLVGKNYEQYF.

This clone turned up a few times. The CDR3 here is CATATGGALGYTF. CDR3 nucleotides: TGTGCCACCGCTACGGGGGGCGCATTAGGCTACACCTTC. V is TRBV27 and J is TRBJ1-2; D perhaps matches TRBD1 (6 bases). Trimming took off 10 bases at V and 8 bases at J, with 20 bases between the two ends. Germline CDR1 MNHEY, CDR2 SMNVEV (reference sequence). CDR3 length equals 13 residues.

V and J are TRBV4-1 and TRBJ2-7, with D possibly being TRBD1 (6 bases). The CDR3 covers 14 residues. Germline values: CDR1 MGHRA, CDR2 YSYEKL. V gave up 4 bases and J gave up 2 bases, with 12 bases separating them. The CDR3 reads CASSPRGGTYEQYF. The CDR3 bases are TGCGCCAGCAGCCCTCGAGGGGGTACCTACGAGCAGTACTTC.

The chain has TRBV6-5 and TRBJ2-5; 7 positions match TRBD2. The CDR3 is 13 amino acids. Germline-derived CDR1 and CDR2 are MNHEY and SVGAGI. The J segment lost 5 bases and the V segment lost 8 bases, leaving 8 bases of the junction unmatched. For the CDR3, the DNA is TGTGCCAGCCGCCCGGGGGGTTGGGAGACCCAGTACTTC. This encodes CASRPGGWETQYF.

The chain combines TRBV25-1 with TRBJ2-2; 10 bases map to TRBD1. With 5 bases clipped from V and 10 bases from J, the junction kept 7 bases outside the gene matches. The CDR3 runs 14 residues. Germline CDR1 reads MGHDK; CDR2 reads SYGVNS. The CDR3 here is CASSPWTGGMELFF. The CDR3 DNA is TGTGCCAGCAGTCCTTGGACAGGGGGGATGGAGCTGTTTTTT.

The chain carries TRBV7-8 and TRBJ2-3, with unresolved D. Looked up from germline, CDR1 is SGHVS and CDR2 is FQNEAQ. The CDR3 is 18 residues long. The germline V and J ends were trimmed by 3 bases and 0 bases, with 19 bases remaining between them. CDR3 amino acids: CASSLRRPIFASTDTQYF. Written as DNA, the CDR3 is TGTGCCAGCAGCTTGCGACGGCCGATCTTCGCTAGCACAGATACGCAGTATTTT.

This clone has a handful of counts. The chain combines TRBV20-1 with TRBJ2-1, with D possibly matching TRBD1 (6 bases). V was shortened by 6 bases and J by 11 bases, with 14 bases between the two germline ends. Germline CDR1 DFQATT, CDR2 SNEGSKA (reference sequence). The CDR3 is 11 amino acids. DNA of the CDR3: TGCAGTGCCACATCTCAGGGGAAGCAGTTCTTC. Translated: CSATSQGKQFF.

This clone was found a few times. The V call is TRBV5-4, the J call TRBJ2-3, with 11 bases matching TRBD2. From germline, CDR1 is SGHNT and CDR2 YYREEE (reference sequence). This CDR3 region has 18 residues. Trimming removed 5 bases from V and 3 bases from J; junction bases left unmatched: 14. The CDR3 sequence: CASRRWPSGGLTTDTQYF. CDR3 DNA: TGTGCCAGCAGACGTTGGCCTAGCGGGGGGCTGACGACAGATACGCAGTATTTT.

V usage is TRBV9 and J usage is TRBJ1-3; no reliable D call. Germline CDR1 reads SGDLS; CDR2 reads YYNGEE. The CDR3 covers 16 residues. The ends were cut back, 0 bases at V and 0 bases at J, with 10 bases in the middle. CDR3 amino acids: CASSVGSDASGNTIYF. CDR3 nucleotide sequence: TGTGCCAGCAGCGTAGGGTCAGACGCCTCTGGAAACACCATATATTTT.

V is TRBV18 and J is TRBJ1-2; no reliable D call. V dropped 1 base and J dropped 5 bases, with 14 bases sitting between them. Germline V lookup: CDR1 KGHSH, CDR2 LQKENI. This CDR3 contains 15 residues. CDR3 nucleotide sequence: TGTGCCAGCTCACCACTAGAGCCCGGAGGGTATGGCTACACCTTC. The encoded protein is CASSPLEPGGYGYTF.

This clone was recorded a few times. This chain connects TRBV5-4 to TRBJ2-7, with D maybe TRBD2 (5 bases). This CDR3 is built from 13 residues. The germline V gene has CDR1 SGHNT and CDR2 YYREEE (reference sequence). Trimming pared 0 bases from V and 2 bases from J, leaving 6 bases between. The CDR3: CASSLVGTYEQYF. Here the CDR3 DNA reads TGTGCCAGCAGCTTGGTCGGGACCTACGAGCAGTACTTC.

This clone was seen more than once but under ten times. The J gene is TRBJ1-5, the V gene TRBV30; D is perhaps TRBD1 (6 bases). The CDR3 extends over 15 amino acids. The germline V and J ends were trimmed by 2 bases and 6 bases, with 17 bases remaining between them. The germline V gene encodes CDR1 GTSNPN and CDR2 SVGIG (reference sequence). For the CDR3, the DNA is TGTGCCTGGAGTATACCTTGGGGGGCAAGTCAGCCCCAGCATTTT. As protein: CAWSIPWGASQPQHF.

This clone came up a few times. The CDR3 DNA sequence: TGCGCCAGCAGCTTGGCAGGGAACTATGGCTACACCTTC. Amino acid sequence: CASSLAGNYGYTF. The chain couples TRBV5-1 to TRBJ1-2, with a weak D call TRBD1 (5 bases). CDR1 SGHRS and CDR2 YFSETQ come from the germline V gene. Trimming took off 0 bases at V and 2 bases at J, with 5 bases between the two ends. The CDR3 has 13 amino acids.

The rearrangement uses TRBV9 and TRBJ1-2; 8 nucleotides match TRBD1. The CDR3 runs 15 residues. Germline V gene lookup returns CDR1 SGDLS and CDR2 YYNGEE. J lost 4 bases, V lost 3 bases, and 8 bases had no gene match. CDR3 DNA: TGTGCCAGCAGCGCCCAGGGGGCACAGGGCTATGGCTACACCTTC. Its protein is CASSAQGAQGYGYTF.

The chain is built from TRBV7-8 and TRBJ1-5, with TRBD1 identical over 7 bases. Germline values: CDR1 SGHVS, CDR2 FQNEAQ. The CDR3 is 17 residues long. The V and J ends lost 1 base and 9 bases, in that order; junction bases with no gene match: 15. The CDR3 sequence is CASSLGPAGGSRWPQHF. CDR3 sequence (DNA): TGTGCCAGCAGCTTAGGTCCTGCAGGGGGATCGCGGTGGCCCCAGCATTTT.

The chain has TRBV19 and TRBJ2-1; TRBD2 aligns across 12 bases. The J segment lost 6 bases and the V segment lost 6 bases, leaving 15 bases of the junction unmatched. The length of the CDR3 is 18 residues. Per germline, CDR1 LNHDA and CDR2 SQIVND (reference sequence). DNA of the CDR3: TGTGCCAGTAGCTATAAGACTAGCGGGAGCCTCGGCGGCAATGAGCAGTTCTTC. It translates to CASSYKTSGSLGGNEQFF.